This T cell receptor (beta chain) is drawn from a study of vaccination effects on CD4 cells after COVID-19. This clone was observed a few times. Its cognate antigen is unknown. When roughly eleven days of culture had elapsed, CD4+ T cells were isolated. By PCR, the person was confirmed to have had SARS-CoV-2 infection between March and December 2020. J lost 12 bases, V lost 4 bases, and 8 bases had no gene match. Germline CDR1 LGHDT, CDR2 YNNKEL (reference sequence). This CDR3 is built from 13 residues. Clones were read by immunoSEQ multiplex PCR, and TCRdb kept only the in-frame ones, dropping some. The sample lists approximately 60,000 clones; approximately 72% were seen once.

Material: CD4+ T cells from PBMCs cultured without peptide, obtained before COVID-19 vaccination. This rearrangement joins TRBV3-1 (or the pseudogene TRBV3-2) to TRBJ2-7; 11 bases fit TRBD1. This receptor was taken from a human donor who had a prior SARS-CoV-2 infection. The CDR3 is CASSPGQGEGPYF. DNA of the CDR3: TGTGCCAGCAGCCCGGGACAGGGGGAAGGACCGTACTTC.